The T cell receptor beta chain described here comes from a study of TIL therapy for anti-PD-1-resistant metastatic lung cancer. Study at large: Median patient age was about 50, ranging roughly 38-75 years. Tumors carried a median around 1.4 non-synonymous mutations per megabase.

The libraries were made with immunoSEQ v3. Libraries were prepared by immunoSEQ multiplex PCR; TCRdb keeps only in-frame clonotypes and omits some of them. The sample records approximately 45,000 clones, 79% being singletons. About this clone: Its antigen remains unknown.

Described time point: pre-treatment sample, taken before nivolumab and TIL therapy. Study-level points and caveats: Treatment-naive, never-smoker and oncogene-addicted patients were overrepresented in this highly selected cohort.

This receptor was taken from a man in his 70s with non-small cell lung cancer. The source material was blood, sampled at baseline.

The CDR3 DNA follows: TGTGCCAGCAGCTTAGCCGGGACCCAGAACACCGGGGAGCTGTTTTTT. Its translation is CASSLAGTQNTGELFF. J is TRBJ2-2 and V is TRBV7-8; D possibly uses TRBD1 or TRBD2 (5 bases each). V dropped 0 bases and J dropped 1 base, with 9 bases sitting between them. The CDR3 has 16 amino acids. Germline V gene lookup returns CDR1 SGHVS and CDR2 FQNEAQ. Full variable domain (rest looked up from reference TRBV7-8 and TRBJ2-2): GAGVSQSPRYKVAKRGQDVALRCDPISGHVSLFWYQQALGQGPEFLTYFQNEAQLDKSGLPSDRFFAERPEGSVSTLKIQRTQQEDSAVYLCASSLAGTQNTGELFFGEGSRLTVL.